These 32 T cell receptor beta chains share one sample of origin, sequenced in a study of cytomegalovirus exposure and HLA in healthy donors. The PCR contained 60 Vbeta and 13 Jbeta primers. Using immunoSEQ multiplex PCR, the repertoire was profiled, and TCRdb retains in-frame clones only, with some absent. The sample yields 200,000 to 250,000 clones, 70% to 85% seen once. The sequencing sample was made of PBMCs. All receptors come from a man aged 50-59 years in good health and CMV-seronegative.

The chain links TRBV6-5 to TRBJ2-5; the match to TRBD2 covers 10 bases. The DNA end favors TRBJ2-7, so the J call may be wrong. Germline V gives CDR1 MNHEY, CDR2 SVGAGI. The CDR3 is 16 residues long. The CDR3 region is CASSYTLAGAQSEQYF. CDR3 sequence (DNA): TGTGCCAGCAGTTACACCCTAGCGGGAGCGCAAAGCGAGCAGTACTTC.

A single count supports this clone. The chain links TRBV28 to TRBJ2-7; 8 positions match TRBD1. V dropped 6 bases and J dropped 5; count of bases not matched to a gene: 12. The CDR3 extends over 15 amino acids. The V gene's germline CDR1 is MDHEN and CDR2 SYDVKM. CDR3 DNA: TGTGCCAGCAGCCGGGGGACAGGCGCTCCTCACGAGCAGTACTTC. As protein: CASSRGTGAPHEQYF. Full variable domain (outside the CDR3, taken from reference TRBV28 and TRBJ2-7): DVKVTQSSRYLVKRTGEKVFLECVQDMDHENMFWYRQDPGLGLRLIYFSYDVKMKEKGDIPEGYSVSREKKERFSLILESASTNQTSMYLCASSRGTGAPHEQYFGPGTRLTVT.

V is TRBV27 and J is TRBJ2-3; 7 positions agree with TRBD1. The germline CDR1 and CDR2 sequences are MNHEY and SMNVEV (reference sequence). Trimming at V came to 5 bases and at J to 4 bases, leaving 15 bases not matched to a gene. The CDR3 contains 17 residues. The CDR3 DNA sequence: TGTGCCAGCAGTCTAGGGACAGCTTGGCTTGGCTCAGATACGCAGTATTTT. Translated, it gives CASSLGTAWLGSDTQYF.

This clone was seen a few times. In DNA, the CDR3 is TGTGCCAGCAGCGGGGGGGGCATACTAGCGGGAGTGAATGAGCAGTTCTTC. Protein: CASSGGGILAGVNEQFF. The gene calls are TRBV5-4 and TRBJ2-1; 11 nucleotides match TRBD2. The CDR3 has 17 residues. Germline values: CDR1 SGHNT, CDR2 YYREEE (reference sequence). After removal of 4 bases from V and 7 bases from J, the junction contained 13 bases not matched to a gene.

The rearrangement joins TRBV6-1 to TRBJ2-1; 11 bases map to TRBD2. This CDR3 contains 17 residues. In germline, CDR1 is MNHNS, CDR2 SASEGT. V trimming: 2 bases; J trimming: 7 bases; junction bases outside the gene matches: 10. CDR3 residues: CASSETVAGGPGNEQFF. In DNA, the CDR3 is TGTGCCAGCAGTGAAACAGTAGCGGGAGGGCCTGGGAATGAGCAGTTCTTC.

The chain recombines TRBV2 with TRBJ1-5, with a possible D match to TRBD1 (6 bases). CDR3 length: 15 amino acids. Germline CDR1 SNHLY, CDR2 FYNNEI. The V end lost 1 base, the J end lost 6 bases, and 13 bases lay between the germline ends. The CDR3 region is CASSEGGTTGQPQHF. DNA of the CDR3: TGTGCCAGCAGTGAAGGTGGGACAACCGGTCAGCCCCAGCATTTT.

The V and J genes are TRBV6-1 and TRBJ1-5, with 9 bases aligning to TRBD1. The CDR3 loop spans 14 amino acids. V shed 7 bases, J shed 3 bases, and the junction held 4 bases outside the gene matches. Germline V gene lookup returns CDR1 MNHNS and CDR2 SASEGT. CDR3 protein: CASKGQGPNQPQHF. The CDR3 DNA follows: TGTGCCAGCAAGGGACAGGGCCCCAATCAGCCCCAGCATTTT.

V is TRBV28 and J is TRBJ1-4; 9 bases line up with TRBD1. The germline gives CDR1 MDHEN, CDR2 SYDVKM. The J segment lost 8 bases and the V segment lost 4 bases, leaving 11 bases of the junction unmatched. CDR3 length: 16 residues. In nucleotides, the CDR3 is TGTGCCAGCAGTTGGCGGGACAGGGAGATTCGGGAAAAACTGTTTTTT. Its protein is CASSWRDREIREKLFF. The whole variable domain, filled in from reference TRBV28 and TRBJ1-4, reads DVKVTQSSRYLVKRTGEKVFLECVQDMDHENMFWYRQDPGLGLRLIYFSYDVKMKEKGDIPEGYSVSREKKERFSLILESASTNQTSMYLCASSWRDREIREKLFFGSGTQLSVL.

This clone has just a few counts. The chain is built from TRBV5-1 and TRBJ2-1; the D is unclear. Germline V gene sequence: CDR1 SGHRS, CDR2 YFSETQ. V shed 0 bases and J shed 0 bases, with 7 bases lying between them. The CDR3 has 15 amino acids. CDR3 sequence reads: CASSLGGSSYNEQFF. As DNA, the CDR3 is TGCGCCAGCAGCTTGGGCGGAAGCTCCTACAATGAGCAGTTCTTC.

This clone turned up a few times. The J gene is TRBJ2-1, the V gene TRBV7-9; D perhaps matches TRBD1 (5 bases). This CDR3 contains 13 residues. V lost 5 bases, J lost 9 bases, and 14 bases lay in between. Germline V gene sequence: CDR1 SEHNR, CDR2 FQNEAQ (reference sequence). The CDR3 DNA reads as TGTGCCAGCAGCCCAGTACGTCAGGGTGAGCAGTTCTTC. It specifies CASSPVRQGEQFF.

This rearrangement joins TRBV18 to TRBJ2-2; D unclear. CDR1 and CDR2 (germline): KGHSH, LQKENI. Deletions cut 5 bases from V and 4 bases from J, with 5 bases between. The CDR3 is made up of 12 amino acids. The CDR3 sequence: CASSRVTGELFF. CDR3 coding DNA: TGTGCCAGCTCAAGAGTCACCGGGGAGCTGTTTTTT.

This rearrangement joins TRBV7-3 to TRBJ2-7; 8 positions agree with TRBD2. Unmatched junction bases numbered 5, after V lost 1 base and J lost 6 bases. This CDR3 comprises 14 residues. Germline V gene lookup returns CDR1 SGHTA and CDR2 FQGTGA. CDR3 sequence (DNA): TGTGCCAGCAGCTTAATAGCGGGATCTACCGAGCAGTACTTC. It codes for CASSLIAGSTEQYF. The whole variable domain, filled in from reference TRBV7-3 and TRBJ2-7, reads GAGVSQTPSNKVTEKGKYVELRCDPISGHTALYWYRQSLGQGPEFLIYFQGTGAADDSGLPNDRFFAVRPEGSVSTLKIQRTERGDSAVYLCASSLIAGSTEQYFGPGTRLTVT.

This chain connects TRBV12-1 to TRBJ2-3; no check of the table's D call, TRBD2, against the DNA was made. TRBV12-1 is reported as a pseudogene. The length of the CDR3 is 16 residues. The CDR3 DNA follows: TGTGCCAGCAGCCCCTTGAAGCGGAGAGGTAGAGATACGCAGTATTTT. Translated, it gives CASSPLKRRGRDTQYF.

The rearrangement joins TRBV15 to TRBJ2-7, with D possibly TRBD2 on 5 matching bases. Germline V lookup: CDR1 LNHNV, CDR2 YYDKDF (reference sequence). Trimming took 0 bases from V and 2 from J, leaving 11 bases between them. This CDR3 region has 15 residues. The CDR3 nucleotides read TGTGCCACCAGCAGAGAGGACTCCGCTCCCTACGAGCAGTACTTC. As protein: CATSREDSAPYEQYF. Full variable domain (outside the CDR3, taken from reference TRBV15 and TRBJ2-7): DAMVIQNPRYQVTQFGKPVTLSCSQTLNHNVMYWYQQKSSQAPKLLFHYYDKDFNNEADTPDNFQSRRPNTSFCFLDIRSPGLGDTAMYLCATSREDSAPYEQYFGPGTRLTVT.

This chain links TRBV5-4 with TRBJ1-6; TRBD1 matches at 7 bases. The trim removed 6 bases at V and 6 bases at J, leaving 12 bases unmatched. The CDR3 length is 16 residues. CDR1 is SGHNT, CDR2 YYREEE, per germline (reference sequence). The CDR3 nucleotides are TGTGCCAGCACCGCAAGGACGGCAGGGGGTAATTCACCCCTCCACTTT. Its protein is CASTARTAGGNSPLHF.

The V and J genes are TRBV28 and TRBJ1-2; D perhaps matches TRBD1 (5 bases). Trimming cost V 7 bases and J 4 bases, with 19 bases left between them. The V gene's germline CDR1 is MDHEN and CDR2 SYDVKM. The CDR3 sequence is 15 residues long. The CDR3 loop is CASNSIGGAVYGYTF. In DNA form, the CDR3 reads TGTGCCAGCAATTCTATTGGTGGGGCAGTCTATGGCTACACCTTC.

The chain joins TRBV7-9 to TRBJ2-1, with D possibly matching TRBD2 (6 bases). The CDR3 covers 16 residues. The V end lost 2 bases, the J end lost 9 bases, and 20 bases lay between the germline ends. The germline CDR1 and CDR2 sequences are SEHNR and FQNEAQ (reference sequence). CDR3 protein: CASSLSPGLGSVEQFF. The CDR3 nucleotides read TGTGCCAGCAGCTTATCACCGGGACTGGGTTCGGTTGAGCAGTTCTTC.

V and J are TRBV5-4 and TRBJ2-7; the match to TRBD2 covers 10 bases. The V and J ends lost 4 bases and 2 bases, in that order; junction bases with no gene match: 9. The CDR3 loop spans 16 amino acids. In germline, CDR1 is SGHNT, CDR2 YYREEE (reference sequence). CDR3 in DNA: TGTGCCAGCAGCAAGGCTAGCGGGAGAGGGGCCTACGAGCAGTACTTC. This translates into CASSKASGRGAYEQYF.

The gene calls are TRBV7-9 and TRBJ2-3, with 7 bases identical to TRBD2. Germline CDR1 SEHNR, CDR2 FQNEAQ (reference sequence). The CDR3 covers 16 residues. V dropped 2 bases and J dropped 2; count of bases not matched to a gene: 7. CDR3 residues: CASSLIPSGVTDTQYF. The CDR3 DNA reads TGTGCCAGCAGCTTAATACCCAGCGGGGTCACAGATACGCAGTATTTT.

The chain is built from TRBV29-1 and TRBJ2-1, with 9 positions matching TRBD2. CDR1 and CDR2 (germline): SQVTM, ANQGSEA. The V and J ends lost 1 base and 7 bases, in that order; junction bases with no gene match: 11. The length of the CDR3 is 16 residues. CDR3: CSVEGSGSFPTNEQFF. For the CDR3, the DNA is TGCAGCGTTGAAGGTAGCGGGAGCTTTCCTACAAATGAGCAGTTCTTC.

CDR3 protein: CASSLGLAGGFGTQYF. DNA of the CDR3: TGTGCCAGCAGCTTGGGACTAGCGGGAGGGTTTGGGACCCAGTACTTC. This chain connects TRBV7-9 to TRBJ2-5, with 16 bases identical to TRBD2. V lost 3 bases, J lost 7 bases, and 5 bases stayed unmatched. The CDR3 totals 16 residues. Germline V lookup: CDR1 SEHNR, CDR2 FQNEAQ (reference sequence).

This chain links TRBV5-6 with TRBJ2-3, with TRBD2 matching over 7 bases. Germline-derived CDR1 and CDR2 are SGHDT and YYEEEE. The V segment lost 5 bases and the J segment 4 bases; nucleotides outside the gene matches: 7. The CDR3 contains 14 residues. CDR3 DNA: TGTGCCAGCAGTTTATGGGGGGGGGCAGATACGCAGTATTTT. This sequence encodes CASSLWGGADTQYF.

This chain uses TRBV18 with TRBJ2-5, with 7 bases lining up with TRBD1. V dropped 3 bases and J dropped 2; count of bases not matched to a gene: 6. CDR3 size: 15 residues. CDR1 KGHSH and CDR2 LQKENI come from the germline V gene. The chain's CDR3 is CASSPHRDRQETQYF. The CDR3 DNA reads TGTGCCAGCTCACCTCACCGGGACAGACAAGAGACCCAGTACTTC.

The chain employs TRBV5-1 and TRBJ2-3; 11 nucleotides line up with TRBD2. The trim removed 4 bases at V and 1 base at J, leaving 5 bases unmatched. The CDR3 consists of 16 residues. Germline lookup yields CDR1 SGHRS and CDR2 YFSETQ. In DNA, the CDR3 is TGCGCCAGCAGCAGGGGACTAGCGGTCGGCACAGATACGCAGTATTTT. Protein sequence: CASSRGLAVGTDTQYF.

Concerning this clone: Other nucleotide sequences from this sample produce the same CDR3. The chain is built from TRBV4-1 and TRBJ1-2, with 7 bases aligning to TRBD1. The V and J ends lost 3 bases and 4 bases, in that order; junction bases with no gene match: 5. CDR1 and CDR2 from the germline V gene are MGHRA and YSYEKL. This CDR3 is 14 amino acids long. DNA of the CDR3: TGCGCCAGCAGCCAGGGTACAGGGGTCTATGGCTACACCTTC. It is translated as CASSQGTGVYGYTF.

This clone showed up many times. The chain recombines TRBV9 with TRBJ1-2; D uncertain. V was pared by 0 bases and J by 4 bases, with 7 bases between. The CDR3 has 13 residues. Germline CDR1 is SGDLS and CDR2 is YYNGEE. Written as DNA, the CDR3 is TGTGCCAGCAGCGTAGGGGCTGGCTATGGCTACACCTTC. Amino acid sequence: CASSVGAGYGYTF. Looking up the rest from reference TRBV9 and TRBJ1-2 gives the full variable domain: DSGVTQTPKHLITATGQRVTLRCSPRSGDLSVYWYQQSLDQGLQFLIQYYNGEERAKGNILERFSAQQFPDLHSELNLSSLELGDSALYFCASSVGAGYGYTFGSGTRLTVV.

This chain's CDR3 is CATSRLAGVNEQFF. DNA for the CDR3: TGTGCCACCTCGAGGCTAGCGGGAGTAAATGAGCAGTTCTTC. The chain is built from TRBV2 and TRBJ2-1; 10 bases fit TRBD2. The V segment lost 10 bases and the J segment 7 bases; nucleotides outside the gene matches: 10. Germline loops: CDR1 SNHLY, CDR2 FYNNEI. The CDR3 consists of 14 residues.

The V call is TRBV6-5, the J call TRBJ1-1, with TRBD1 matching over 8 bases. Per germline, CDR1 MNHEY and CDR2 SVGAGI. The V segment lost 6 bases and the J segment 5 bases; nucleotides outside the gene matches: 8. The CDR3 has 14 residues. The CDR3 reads CASSPRTGRTEAFF. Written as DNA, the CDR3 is TGTGCCAGCAGCCCTCGGACAGGGAGAACTGAAGCTTTCTTT.

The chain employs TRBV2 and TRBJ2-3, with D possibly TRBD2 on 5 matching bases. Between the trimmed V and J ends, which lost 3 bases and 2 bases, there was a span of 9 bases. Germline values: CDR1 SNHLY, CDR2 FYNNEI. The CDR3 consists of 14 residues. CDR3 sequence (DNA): TGTGCCAGCAGTGATGGCGGGCCCACAGATACGCAGTATTTT. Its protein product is CASSDGGPTDTQYF.

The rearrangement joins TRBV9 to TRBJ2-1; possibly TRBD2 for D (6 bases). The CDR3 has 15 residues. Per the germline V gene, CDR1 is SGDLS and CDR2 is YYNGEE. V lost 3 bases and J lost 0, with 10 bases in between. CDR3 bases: TGTGCCAGCAGCGCCCGGGGGAGCTCCTACAATGAGCAGTTCTTC. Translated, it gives CASSARGSSYNEQFF. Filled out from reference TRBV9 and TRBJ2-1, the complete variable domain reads DSGVTQTPKHLITATGQRVTLRCSPRSGDLSVYWYQQSLDQGLQFLIQYYNGEERAKGNILERFSAQQFPDLHSELNLSSLELGDSALYFCASSARGSSYNEQFFGPGTRLTVL.

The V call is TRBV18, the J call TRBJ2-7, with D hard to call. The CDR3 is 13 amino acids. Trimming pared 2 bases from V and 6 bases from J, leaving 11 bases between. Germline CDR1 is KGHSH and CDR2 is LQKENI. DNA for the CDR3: TGTGCCAGCTCACCAAGTCCGTTCGGCGAGCAGTACTTC. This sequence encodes CASSPSPFGEQYF.

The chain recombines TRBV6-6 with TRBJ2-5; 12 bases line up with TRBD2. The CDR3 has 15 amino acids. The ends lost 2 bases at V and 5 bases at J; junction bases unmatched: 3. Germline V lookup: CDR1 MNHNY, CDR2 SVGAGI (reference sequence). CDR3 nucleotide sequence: TGTGCCAGCAGTTACCTAGCGGGAGGGGGGGAGACCCAGTACTTC. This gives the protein CASSYLAGGGETQYF.